The rows below give T cell receptor beta chains drawn from one sample of a study of spatial heterogeneity in lung cancer. TCRdb redid the calling of the 5' RACE reads with MiXCR, one entry per CDR3 protein. The sample contains around 41,000 distinct CDR3 sequences, approximately 7% of which appear only once. The specimen comprised PBMCs, sampled at surgery. Every receptor here comes from a female donor with early-stage non-small cell lung cancer. CDR3s include the opening cysteine and the closing phenylalanine or tryptophan. A D gene is named only where the DNA matches it firmly. Clone size is not always given. Where it is, it says once, few, many or a class for expanded clones.

clone size: many
D gene: TRBD1
V gene: TRBV5-1
J gene: TRBJ2-5
CDR3 protein: CASSLADRKETQYF
CDR3 DNA: TGCGCCAGCAGCTTGGCGGACAGGAAAGAGACCCAGTACTTC

clone size: many
D gene: TRBD2
V gene: TRBV27
J gene: TRBJ2-5
CDR3 protein: CASSLGGAVKTQYF
CDR3 DNA: TGTGCCAGCAGTTTGGGAGGGGCAGTGAAGACCCAGTACTTC

clone size: many
D gene: TRBD1
V gene: TRBV20-1
J gene: TRBJ2-7
CDR3 protein: CSARKGQVISYEQYF
CDR3 DNA: TGCAGTGCTAGGAAGGGACAGGTAATATCCTACGAGCAGTACTTC

clone size: few
D gene: -
V gene: TRBV6-1
J gene: TRBJ1-6
CDR3 protein: CASSELGINSPLHF
CDR3 DNA: TGTGCCAGCAGTGAACTAGGGATAAATTCACCCCTCCACTTT

clone size: many
D gene: TRBD1
V gene: TRBV7-9
J gene: TRBJ1-2
CDR3 protein: CASSFSGGTNYGYTF
CDR3 DNA: TGTGCCAGCAGCTTCTCAGGGGGTACTAACTATGGCTACACCTTC

clone size: few
D gene: -
V gene: TRBV20-1
J gene: TRBJ2-7
CDR3 protein: CSARKAGHEQYF
CDR3 DNA: TGCAGTGCCCGCAAGGCGGGCCACGAGCAGTACTTC

clone size: -
D gene: TRBD2
V gene: TRBV5-4
J gene: TRBJ2-3
CDR3 protein: CASSFTSGDTDTQYF
CDR3 DNA: TGTGCCAGCAGCTTCACTAGCGGGGACACAGATACGCAGTATTTT

clone size: many
D gene: TRBD2
V gene: TRBV12-5
J gene: TRBJ2-1
CDR3 protein: CASGLDTQAGGFYNEQFF
CDR3 DNA: TGTGCTAGTGGTTTGGACACTCAAGCGGGGGGATTCTACAATGAGCAGTTCTTC

clone size: -
D gene: -
V gene: TRBV10-2
J gene: TRBJ1-5
CDR3 protein: CASRDTGEGMPQHF
CDR3 DNA: TGCGCCAGCAGGGATACAGGAGAAGGGATGCCCCAGCATTTT

clone size: -
D gene: TRBD1
V gene: TRBV27
J gene: TRBJ2-7
CDR3 protein: CASSLTAGDRVYEQYF
CDR3 DNA: TGTGCCAGCAGTTTAACCGCAGGGGACAGGGTCTACGAGCAGTACTTC

clone size: many
D gene: TRBD1
V gene: TRBV30
J gene: TRBJ2-3
CDR3 protein: CAWSSGQLKGTDTQYF
CDR3 DNA: TGTGCCTGGAGTTCGGGACAGCTCAAAGGGACAGATACGCAGTATTTT

clone size: -
D gene: -
V gene: TRBV18
J gene: TRBJ2-7
CDR3 protein: CVSSPPNYEQYF
CDR3 DNA: TGTGTCAGCTCACCCCCAAACTACGAGCAGTACTTC

clone size: few
D gene: -
V gene: TRBV7-2
J gene: TRBJ1-5
CDR3 protein: CASSPGGLGAQPQHF
CDR3 DNA: TGTGCCAGCAGCCCCGGAGGACTCGGGGCCCAGCCCCAGCATTTT

clone size: few
D gene: -
V gene: TRBV20-1
J gene: TRBJ1-1
CDR3 protein: CSARGGGPENTEAFF
CDR3 DNA: TGCAGTGCTAGGGGGGGTGGTCCCGAGAACACTGAAGCTTTCTTT

clone size: few
D gene: -
V gene: TRBV5-1
J gene: TRBJ2-3
CDR3 protein: CASSLEGSSTDTQYF
CDR3 DNA: TGCGCCAGCAGCTTGGAGGGTTCTAGCACAGATACGCAGTATTTT

clone size: -
D gene: -
V gene: TRBV7-3
J gene: TRBJ2-3
CDR3 protein: CASSLYGGASDTQYF
CDR3 DNA: TGTGCCAGCAGCTTATATGGGGGGGCCTCAGATACGCAGTATTTT

clone size: few
D gene: -
V gene: TRBV7-2
J gene: TRBJ1-3
CDR3 protein: CASSLGGAAGNTIYF
CDR3 DNA: TGTGCCAGCAGCTTAGGGGGGGCCGCTGGAAACACCATATATTTT

clone size: many
D gene: -
V gene: TRBV4-2
J gene: TRBJ1-1
CDR3 protein: CASSQDRTNTEAFF
CDR3 DNA: TGTGCCAGCAGCCAAGATAGGACCAACACTGAAGCTTTCTTT

clone size: many
D gene: TRBD2
V gene: TRBV6-5
J gene: TRBJ2-3
CDR3 protein: CASSSASGSRTDTQYF
CDR3 DNA: TGTGCCAGCAGTTCGGCTAGCGGGTCCCGCACAGATACGCAGTATTTT

clone size: -
D gene: -
V gene: TRBV2
J gene: TRBJ2-2
CDR3 protein: CASSRGQGVSGLFF
CDR3 DNA: TGTGCCAGCAGCCGCGGGCAGGGAGTATCCGGGCTGTTTTTT

clone size: many
D gene: -
V gene: TRBV3-1
J gene: TRBJ2-5
CDR3 protein: CASSQVKTQYF
CDR3 DNA: TGTGCCAGCAGCCAAGTGAAGACCCAGTACTTC

clone size: -
D gene: -
V gene: TRBV5-4
J gene: TRBJ1-4
CDR3 protein: CASSLSGATNEKLFF
CDR3 DNA: TGTGCCAGCAGCCTCTCAGGGGCAACTAATGAAAAACTGTTTTTT